The next 8 T cell receptor beta chains were all read from a single sample in a study of CD8 T cells in Susac syndrome. RNA amounts of 0.5 to 1 ug underwent reverse transcription with random hexamers. TCRdb recomputed calls from the immunoSEQ multiplex PCR reads with MiXCR, one row per CDR3 protein. The data contain around 300,000 distinct CDR3 sequences, around 91% of them seen just once; the ten biggest clones take up 0.18%. Material for sequencing was CD8+ T cells from PBMCs. These receptors were obtained from a human donor with multiple sclerosis.

The V gene is TRBV27, the J gene TRBJ2-7; D possibly corresponds to TRBD1 (5 bases). CDR1 and CDR2 from the germline V gene are MNHEY and SMNVEV (reference sequence). V was shortened by 5 bases and J by 7 bases, with 12 bases between the two germline ends. The CDR3 consists of 12 residues. CDR3 coding DNA: TGTGCCAGCAGTCTCCAGGGTAATGAGCAGTACTTC. Encoded protein: CASSLQGNEQYF.

The rearrangement uses TRBV20-1 and TRBJ2-2, with D hard to call. Germline assignment: CDR1 DFQATT and CDR2 SNEGSKA (reference sequence). The CDR3 is 11 residues long. V was clipped by 0 bases and J by 9 bases, with 5 bases between them. The CDR3 nucleotides read TGCAGTGCTAGAGAGGGTCGGGAGCTGTTTTTT. Its protein product is CSAREGRELFF.

The chain couples TRBV28 to TRBJ2-7, with D perhaps TRBD2 (5 bases). CDR1 is MDHEN and CDR2 is SYDVKM in the germline V gene. CDR3 length: 16 amino acids. Trimming stripped 4 bases from V and 2 bases from J, with 18 bases between. The CDR3 coding sequence is TGTGCCAGCAGTTCCAGGACCCGGACGGGGACCTACGAGCAGTACTTC. Its translation is CASSSRTRTGTYEQYF. The full variable domain, in which reference TRBV28 and TRBJ2-7 provide the parts outside the CDR3, is DVKVTQSSRYLVKRTGEKVFLECVQDMDHENMFWYRQDPGLGLRLIYFSYDVKMKEKGDIPEGYSVSREKKERFSLILESASTNQTSMYLCASSSRTRTGTYEQYFGPGTRLTVT.

The V call is TRBV9, the J call TRBJ2-5, with D perhaps being TRBD1 or TRBD2 (6 bases each). This CDR3 region has 16 residues. Between the trimmed V and J ends, which lost 0 bases and 5 bases, there was a span of 17 bases. Looked up from germline, CDR1 is SGDLS and CDR2 is YYNGEE. CDR3 protein: CASSVGELGGGETQYF. CDR3 sequence (DNA): TGTGCCAGCAGCGTAGGAGAATTGGGGGGCGGCGAGACCCAGTACTTC.

This rearrangement joins TRBV7-6 to TRBJ2-7; TRBD2 matches 11 bases. CDR3 length: 16 residues. Germline V gene data show CDR1 as SGHVS and CDR2 as FNYEAQ. J lost 1 base, V lost 5 bases, and 7 bases had no gene match. The chain's CDR3 is CASSGGVAGGSYEQYF. The CDR3 nucleotides read TGTGCCAGCAGCGGAGGAGTAGCGGGAGGGTCCTACGAGCAGTACTTC.

The V call is TRBV20-1, the J call TRBJ2-1, with D perhaps TRBD2 (6 bases). Germline V gives CDR1 DFQATT, CDR2 SNEGSKA (reference sequence). Trimming took 6 bases from V and 7 from J, leaving 10 bases between them. This CDR3 region has 11 residues. The CDR3 coding sequence is TGCAGTGCCCGGAGGGAAAATGAGCAGTTCTTC. It encodes CSARRENEQFF.

This clonotype was detected once. V usage is TRBV5-4 and J usage is TRBJ2-5; D uncertain. CDR1 is SGHNT and CDR2 is YYREEE in the germline V gene (reference sequence). Deletions cut 4 bases from V and 2 bases from J, with 18 bases between. The CDR3 covers 16 residues. The CDR3: CASSGLGSELQETQYF. The CDR3 DNA follows: TGTGCCAGCAGCGGGTTAGGTTCGGAACTTCAAGAGACCCAGTACTTC.

The chain recombines TRBV12-3 or TRBV12-4 with TRBJ2-1; perhaps TRBD2 as D (6 bases). The CDR3 has 13 amino acids. Between the trimmed V and J ends, which lost 6 bases and 9 bases, there was a span of 15 bases. CDR3 amino acids: CASRTGTLSEQFF. In DNA, the CDR3 is TGTGCCAGCAGGACGGGGACTTTAAGTGAGCAGTTCTTC.